The clone carrying this T cell receptor beta chain is a singleton in its sample. The sample belongs to a study of T cells in narcolepsy. Study-level information: Patients with NT1 or NT2 and healthy control donors were enrolled.

Sequenced by immunoSEQ multiplex PCR; TCRdb stores in-frame clones only, minus some. The table has some 30,000 clones, approximately 78% seen once. This CDR3 comprises 18 residues. Trimming took 5 bases from V and 5 from J, leaving 24 bases between them. CDR1 SGHTA and CDR2 FQGNSA come from the germline V gene. The gene calls are TRBV7-2 and TRBJ2-2; maybe TRBD1 (6 bases). Sequenced: CD45RA- memory CD4+ T cells from PBMCs. The receptor was derived from a human donor with narcolepsy. CDR3 DNA sequence: TGTGCCAGCAGCCTACGAGCCCGGCAGGGGTCATTGACCGGGGAGCTGTTTTTT. Its translation: CASSLRARQGSLTGELFF.